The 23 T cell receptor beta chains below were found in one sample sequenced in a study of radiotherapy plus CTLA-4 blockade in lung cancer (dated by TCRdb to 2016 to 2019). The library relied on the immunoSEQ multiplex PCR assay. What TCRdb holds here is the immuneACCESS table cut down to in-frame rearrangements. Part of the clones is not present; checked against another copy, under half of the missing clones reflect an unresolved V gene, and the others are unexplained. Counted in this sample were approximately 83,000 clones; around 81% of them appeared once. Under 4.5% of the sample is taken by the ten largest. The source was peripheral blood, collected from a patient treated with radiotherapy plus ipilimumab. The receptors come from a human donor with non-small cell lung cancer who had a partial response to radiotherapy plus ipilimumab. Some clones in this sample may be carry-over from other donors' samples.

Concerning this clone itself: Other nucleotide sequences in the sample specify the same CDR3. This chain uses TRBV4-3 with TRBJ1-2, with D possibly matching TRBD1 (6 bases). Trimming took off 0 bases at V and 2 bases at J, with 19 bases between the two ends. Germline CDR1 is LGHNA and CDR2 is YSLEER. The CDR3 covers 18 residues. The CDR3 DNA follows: TGCGCCAGCAGCCAAGATGTAGGCGGGGGGCGCGCCAACTATGGCTACACCTTC. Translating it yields CASSQDVGGGRANYGYTF.

The CDR3, as DNA: TGCGCCAGCAGCTTGAGTAGCGGGAAGTCAAGGGAGCAGTACTTC. Amino acids: CASSLSSGKSREQYF. V and J are TRBV5-1 and TRBJ2-7; TRBD2 matches 8 bases. Germline V gene data show CDR1 as SGHRS and CDR2 as YFSETQ. The CDR3 is 15 amino acids. After removal of 1 base from V and 7 bases from J, the junction contained 10 bases not matched to a gene.

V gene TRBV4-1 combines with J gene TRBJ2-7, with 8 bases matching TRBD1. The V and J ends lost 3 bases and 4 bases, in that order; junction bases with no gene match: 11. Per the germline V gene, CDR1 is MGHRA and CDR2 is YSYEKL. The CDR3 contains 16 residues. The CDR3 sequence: CASSQAPGRGLYEQYF. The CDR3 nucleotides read TGCGCCAGCAGCCAGGCCCCCGGCAGGGGGCTGTACGAGCAGTACTTC.

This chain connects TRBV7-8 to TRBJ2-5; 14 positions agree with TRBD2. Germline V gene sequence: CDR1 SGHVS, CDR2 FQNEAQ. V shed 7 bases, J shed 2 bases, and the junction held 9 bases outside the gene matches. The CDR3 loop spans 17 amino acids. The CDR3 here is CASTGRGLAGGQETQYF. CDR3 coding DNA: TGTGCCAGCACAGGACGTGGACTAGCGGGGGGTCAAGAGACCCAGTACTTC.

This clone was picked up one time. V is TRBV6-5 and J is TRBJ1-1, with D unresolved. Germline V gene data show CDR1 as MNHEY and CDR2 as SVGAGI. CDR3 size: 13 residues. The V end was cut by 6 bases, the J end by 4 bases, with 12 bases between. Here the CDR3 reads CASRRDRGTEAFF. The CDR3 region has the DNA TGTGCCAGCAGGAGGGATCGGGGCACTGAAGCTTTCTTT.

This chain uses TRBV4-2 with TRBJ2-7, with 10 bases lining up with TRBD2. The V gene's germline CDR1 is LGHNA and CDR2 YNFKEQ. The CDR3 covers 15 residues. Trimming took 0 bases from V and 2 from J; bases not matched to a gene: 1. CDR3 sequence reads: CASSQELAGPYEQYF. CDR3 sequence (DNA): TGTGCCAGCAGCCAAGAACTAGCGGGACCCTACGAGCAGTACTTC.

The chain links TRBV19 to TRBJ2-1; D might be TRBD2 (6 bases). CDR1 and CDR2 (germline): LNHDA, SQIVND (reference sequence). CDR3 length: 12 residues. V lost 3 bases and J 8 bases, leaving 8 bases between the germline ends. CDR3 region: CASSIWGDEQFF. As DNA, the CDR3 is TGTGCCAGTAGTATCTGGGGGGATGAGCAGTTCTTC.

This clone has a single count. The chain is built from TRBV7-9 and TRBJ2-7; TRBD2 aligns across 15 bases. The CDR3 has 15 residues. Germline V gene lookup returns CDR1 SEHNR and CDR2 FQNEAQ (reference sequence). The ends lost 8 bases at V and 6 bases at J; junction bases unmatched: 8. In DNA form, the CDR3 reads TGTGCCAGCTCCGCTCAGGGACTAGCGGGAGGCGAGCAGTACTTC. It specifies CASSAQGLAGGEQYF.

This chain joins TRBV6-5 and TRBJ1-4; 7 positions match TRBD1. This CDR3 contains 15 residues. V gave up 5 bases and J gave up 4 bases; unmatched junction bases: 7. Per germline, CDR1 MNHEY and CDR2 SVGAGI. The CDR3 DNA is TGTGCCAGCAGTACCTGGACAGGAGTTAATGAAAAACTGTTTTTT. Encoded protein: CASSTWTGVNEKLFF.

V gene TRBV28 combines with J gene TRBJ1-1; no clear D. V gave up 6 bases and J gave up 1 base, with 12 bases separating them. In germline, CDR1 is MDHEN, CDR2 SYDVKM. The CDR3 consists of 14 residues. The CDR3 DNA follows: TGTGCCAGCAGCTTGAGGGCCCCGAACACTGAAGCTTTCTTT. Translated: CASSLRAPNTEAFF.

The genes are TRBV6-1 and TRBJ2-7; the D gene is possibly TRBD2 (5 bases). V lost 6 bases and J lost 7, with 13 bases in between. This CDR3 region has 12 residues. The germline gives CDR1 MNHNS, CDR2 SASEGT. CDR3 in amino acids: CASRNSRGEQYF. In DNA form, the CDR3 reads TGTGCCAGCAGGAACAGCCGAGGGGAGCAGTACTTC.

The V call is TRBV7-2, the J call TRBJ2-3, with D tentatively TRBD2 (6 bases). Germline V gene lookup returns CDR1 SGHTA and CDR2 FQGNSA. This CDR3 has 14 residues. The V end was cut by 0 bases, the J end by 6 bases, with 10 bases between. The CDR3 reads CASSLAGGSDTQYF. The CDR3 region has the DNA TGTGCCAGCAGCTTAGCGGGGGGTTCGGATACGCAGTATTTT.

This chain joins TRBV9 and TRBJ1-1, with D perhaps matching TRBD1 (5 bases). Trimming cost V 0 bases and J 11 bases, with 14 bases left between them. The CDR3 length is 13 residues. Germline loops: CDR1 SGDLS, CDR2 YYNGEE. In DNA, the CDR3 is TGTGCCAGCAGCGTAGACGGACAAGTAGTCGCTTTCTTT. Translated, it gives CASSVDGQVVAFF.

The CDR3 loop reads CASSPGTLVPLGPQYF. CDR3 sequence (DNA): TGCGCCAGCAGCCCCGGAACACTAGTACCCCTCGGGCCGCAGTATTTT. The V gene is TRBV4-1, the J gene TRBJ2-3; D possibly corresponds to TRBD2 (5 bases). Germline V gene lookup returns CDR1 MGHRA and CDR2 YSYEKL. CDR3 length: 16 residues. Trimming stripped 4 bases from V and 10 bases from J, with 24 bases between.

In DNA form, the CDR3 reads TGTGCCAGCAGTTCCCCCCGACTGGGCGGGGCAACCAAAAACATTCAGTACTTC. This encodes CASSSPRLGGATKNIQYF. This chain joins TRBV28 and TRBJ2-4; possibly TRBD2 for D (6 bases). The CDR3 runs 18 residues. Germline lookup yields CDR1 MDHEN and CDR2 SYDVKM. Trimming took 4 bases from V and 2 from J, leaving 21 bases between them. Supplemented by reference TRBV28 and TRBJ2-4, the full variable domain reads DVKVTQSSRYLVKRTGEKVFLECVQDMDHENMFWYRQDPGLGLRLIYFSYDVKMKEKGDIPEGYSVSREKKERFSLILESASTNQTSMYLCASSSPRLGGATKNIQYFGAGTRLSVL.

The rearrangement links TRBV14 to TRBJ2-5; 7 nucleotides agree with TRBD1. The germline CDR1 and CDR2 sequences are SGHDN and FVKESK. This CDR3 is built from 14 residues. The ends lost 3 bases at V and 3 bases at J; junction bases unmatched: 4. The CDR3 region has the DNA TGTGCCAGCAGCCATGTCGGACAGGAAGAGACCCAGTACTTC. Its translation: CASSHVGQEETQYF. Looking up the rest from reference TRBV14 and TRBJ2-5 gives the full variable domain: EAGVTQFPSHSVIEKGQTVTLRCDPISGHDNLYWYRRVMGKEIKFLLHFVKESKQDESGMPNNRFLAERTGGTYSTLKVQPAELEDSGVYFCASSHVGQEETQYFGPGTRLLVL.

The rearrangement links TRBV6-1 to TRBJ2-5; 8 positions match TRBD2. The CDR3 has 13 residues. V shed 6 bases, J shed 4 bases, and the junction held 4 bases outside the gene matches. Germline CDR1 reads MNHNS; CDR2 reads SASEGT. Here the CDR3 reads CASSSGGAETQYF. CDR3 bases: TGTGCCAGCAGCTCGGGGGGGGCAGAGACCCAGTACTTC.

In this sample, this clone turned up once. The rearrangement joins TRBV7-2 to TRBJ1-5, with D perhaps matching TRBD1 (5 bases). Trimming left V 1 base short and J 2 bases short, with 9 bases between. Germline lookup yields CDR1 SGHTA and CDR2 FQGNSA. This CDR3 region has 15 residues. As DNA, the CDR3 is TGTGCCAGCAGCTTAGTTCAGGGTGGCAATCAGCCCCAGCATTTT. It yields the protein CASSLVQGGNQPQHF.

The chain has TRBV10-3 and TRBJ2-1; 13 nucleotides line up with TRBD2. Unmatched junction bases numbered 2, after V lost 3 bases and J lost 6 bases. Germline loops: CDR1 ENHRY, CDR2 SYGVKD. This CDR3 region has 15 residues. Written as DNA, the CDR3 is TGTGCCATCAGTGAAGGACTAGCGGGAGCCAATGAGCAGTTCTTC. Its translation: CAISEGLAGANEQFF.

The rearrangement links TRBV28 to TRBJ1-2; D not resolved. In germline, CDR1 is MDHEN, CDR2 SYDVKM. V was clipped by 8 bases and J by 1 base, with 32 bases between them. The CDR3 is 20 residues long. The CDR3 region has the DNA TGTGCCAGCGGCGTTGGATCGGGGTACCGAATGGCCCTAGTTAACTATGGCTACACCTTC. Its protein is CASGVGSGYRMALVNYGYTF.

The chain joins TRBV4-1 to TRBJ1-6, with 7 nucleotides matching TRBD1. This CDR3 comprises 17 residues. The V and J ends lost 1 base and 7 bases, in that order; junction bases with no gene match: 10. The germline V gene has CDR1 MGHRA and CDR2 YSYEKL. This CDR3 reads CASSQGNPGQRNSPLHF. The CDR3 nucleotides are TGCGCCAGCAGCCAAGGTAACCCGGGACAGAGGAATTCACCCCTCCACTTT.

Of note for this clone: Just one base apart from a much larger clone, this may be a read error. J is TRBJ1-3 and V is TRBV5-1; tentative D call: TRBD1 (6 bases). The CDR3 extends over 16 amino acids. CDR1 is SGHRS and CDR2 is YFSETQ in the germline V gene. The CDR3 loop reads CVSSFMTGDSGNTIYF. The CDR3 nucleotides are TGCGTCAGCAGCTTTATGACAGGCGACTCTGGAAACACCATATATTTT.

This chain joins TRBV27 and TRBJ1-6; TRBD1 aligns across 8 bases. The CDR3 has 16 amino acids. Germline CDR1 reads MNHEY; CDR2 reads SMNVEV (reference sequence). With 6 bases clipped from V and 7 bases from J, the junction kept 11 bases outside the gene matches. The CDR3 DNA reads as TGTGCCAGCAGATACGGACAGGGCTTATCGAATTCACCCCTCCACTTT. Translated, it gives CASRYGQGLSNSPLHF.